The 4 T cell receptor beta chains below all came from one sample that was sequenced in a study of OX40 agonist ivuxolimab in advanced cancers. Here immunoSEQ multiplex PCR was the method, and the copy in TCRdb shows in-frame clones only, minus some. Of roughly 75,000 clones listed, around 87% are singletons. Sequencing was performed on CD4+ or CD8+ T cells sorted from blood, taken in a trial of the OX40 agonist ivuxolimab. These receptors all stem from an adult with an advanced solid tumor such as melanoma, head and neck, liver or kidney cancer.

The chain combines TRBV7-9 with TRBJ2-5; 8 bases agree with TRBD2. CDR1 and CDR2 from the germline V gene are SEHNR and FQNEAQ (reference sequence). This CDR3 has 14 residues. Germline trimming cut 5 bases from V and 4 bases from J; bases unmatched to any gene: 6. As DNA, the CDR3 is TGTGCCAGCAGCCCCGGGACTAGGTCAGAGACCCAGTACTTC. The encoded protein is CASSPGTRSETQYF.

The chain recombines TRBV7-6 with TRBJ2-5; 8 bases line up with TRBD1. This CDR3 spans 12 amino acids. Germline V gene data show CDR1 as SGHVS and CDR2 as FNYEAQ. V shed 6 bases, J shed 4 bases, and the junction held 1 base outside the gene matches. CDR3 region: CASRQGGETQYF. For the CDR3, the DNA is TGTGCCAGCAGACAGGGGGGAGAGACCCAGTACTTC.

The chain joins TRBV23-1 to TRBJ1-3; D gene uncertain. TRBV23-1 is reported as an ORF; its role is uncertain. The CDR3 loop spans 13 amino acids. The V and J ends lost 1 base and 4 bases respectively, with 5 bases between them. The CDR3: CASSQLGGNTIYF. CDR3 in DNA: TGCGCCAGCAGTCAATTGGGGGGAAACACCATATATTTT.

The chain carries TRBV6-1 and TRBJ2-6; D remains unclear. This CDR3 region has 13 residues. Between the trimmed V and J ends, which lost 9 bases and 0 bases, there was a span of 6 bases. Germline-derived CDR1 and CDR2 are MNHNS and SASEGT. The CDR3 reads CARLISGANVLTF. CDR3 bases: TGTGCCAGGTTAATCTCTGGGGCCAACGTCCTGACTTTC.